This note documents a single TCR beta chain sequence. Its antigen is currently unknown. The protocol was immunoSEQ multiplex PCR, while the TCRdb copy is restricted to in-frame clones and leaves out a portion. The sample records about 73,000 clones, approximately 89% being singletons. V dropped 6 bases and J dropped 0 bases, with 6 bases sitting between them. Germline lookup yields CDR1 MNHNS and CDR2 SASEGT. The CDR3 extends over 12 amino acids. This sample was included in a study of OX40 agonist ivuxolimab in advanced cancers. Overall study context: Antecedent anti-PD-1, anti-PD-L1 or anti-CTLA-4 therapy was permissible, with roughly 36% having received some.

Broader study findings: Clonal expansion was among the lowest in partial responders at 0.1-3.0 mg/kg, especially CD8+. Both CD4+ and CD8+ T cell populations in blood had undergone clonal expansion by week 6 at 0.1 to 3.0 mg/kg.

J is TRBJ2-7 and V is TRBV6-1; unclear D gene. The starting material was CD4+ or CD8+ T cells sorted from blood, obtained in a trial of the OX40 agonist ivuxolimab. This TCR came from an adult with an advanced solid tumor such as melanoma, head and neck, liver or kidney cancer. For the CDR3, the DNA is TGTGCCAGCAGCCTCGCCTCCTACGAGCAGTACTTC. Its translation is CASSLASYEQYF.